This T cell receptor (beta chain) is from a study of T cell responses to AZD1222 COVID-19 vaccine. The CDR3 runs 15 residues. Germline CDR1 is LGHNA and CDR2 is YSLEER. V lost 0 bases to trimming and J lost 1 base, with 10 bases between them. TCRdb's copy holds only in-frame clones and misses some; the assay was immunoSEQ multiplex PCR. Of 120,000 or so clones listed, 80% to 90% were seen once; the top ten hold about 1.5%. In the case of this clone: The antigen remains undetermined.

Study conclusions and caveats: Across spike, vaccine-associated CD4 TCRs were found, dominant at 160-218 and 743-854. The donor group comprised mostly white British people and more females; the analysis possibly underestimated clonal diversity. Sampling that yielded the repertoires occurred only after the peak T cell response. Receipt of two AZD1222 doses was followed by a rise in Spike-specific TCR breadth and depth.

The input for sequencing was peripheral blood, taken on day 0 of AZD1222 vaccination. The J gene is TRBJ2-7, the V gene TRBV4-3; D not certain. The sequence came from an adult in good health. CDR3 bases: TGCGCCAGCAGCCAAGATCCGGGCGGATCCTACGAGCAGTACTTC. Translating gives CASSQDPGGSYEQYF.